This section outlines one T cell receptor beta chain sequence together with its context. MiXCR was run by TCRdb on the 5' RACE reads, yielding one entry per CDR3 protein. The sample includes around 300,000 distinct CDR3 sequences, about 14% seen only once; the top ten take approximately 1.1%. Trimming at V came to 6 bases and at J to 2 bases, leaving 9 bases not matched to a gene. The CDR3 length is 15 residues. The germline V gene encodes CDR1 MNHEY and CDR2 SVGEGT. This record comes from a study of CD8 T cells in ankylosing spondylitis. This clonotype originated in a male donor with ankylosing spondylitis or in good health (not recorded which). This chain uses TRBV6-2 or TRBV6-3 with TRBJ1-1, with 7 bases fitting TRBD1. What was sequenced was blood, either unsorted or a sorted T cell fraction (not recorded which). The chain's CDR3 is CASSHPGQTNTEAFF. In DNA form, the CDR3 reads TGTGCCAGCAGCCACCCGGGACAGACAAACACTGAAGCTTTCTTT.